This entry lists 12 T cell receptor beta chains sequenced from one sample in a study of cytomegalovirus exposure and HLA in healthy donors. PCR was performed using 60 Vbeta and 13 Jbeta primers. Libraries were prepared by immunoSEQ multiplex PCR; TCRdb keeps only in-frame clonotypes and omits some of them. The data hold around 120,000 clones, with 65% to 85% observed a single time. Sequenced input: PBMCs. All receptors come from a man aged 45-60 years in good health and CMV-seronegative.

The chain couples TRBV19 to TRBJ1-5; 8 bases are a match to TRBD1. CDR3 size: 17 residues. Germline CDR1 is LNHDA and CDR2 is SQIVND (reference sequence). V shed 6 bases, J shed 4 bases, and the junction held 14 bases outside the gene matches. CDR3 amino acids: CASSPIPGTGRNQPQHF. The CDR3 nucleotides are TGTGCCAGTAGCCCTATCCCCGGGACAGGTAGAAATCAGCCCCAGCATTTT.

This rearrangement joins TRBV5-1 to TRBJ2-7; possibly TRBD2 for D (6 bases). This CDR3 comprises 15 residues. Per germline, CDR1 SGHRS and CDR2 YFSETQ. Trimming left V 3 bases short and J 0 bases short, with 13 bases between. This CDR3 reads CASSSDYPVSYEQYF. CDR3 in DNA: TGCGCCAGCAGCTCGGACTATCCCGTCTCCTACGAGCAGTACTTC. The full variable domain, its missing parts supplied by reference TRBV5-1 and TRBJ2-7, is KAGVTQTPRYLIKTRGQQVTLSCSPISGHRSVSWYQQTPGQGLQFLFEYFSETQRNKGNFPGRFSGRQFSNSRSEMNVSTLELGDSALYLCASSSDYPVSYEQYFGPGTRLTVT.

This chain links TRBV29-1 with TRBJ2-4, with D perhaps matching TRBD1 (5 bases). The V gene's germline CDR1 is SQVTM and CDR2 ANQGSEA. Trimming shortened V by 5 bases and J by 9 bases, and 11 bases separated the two germline ends. This CDR3 is built from 11 residues. The CDR3 reads CSVQGTGIQYF. DNA for the CDR3: TGCAGCGTTCAGGGAACCGGCATTCAGTACTTC.

A few counts support this clone. The V gene is TRBV2, the J gene TRBJ2-6; tentatively, D is TRBD2 (6 bases). Deletions cut 0 bases from V and 4 bases from J, with 10 bases between. The CDR3 extends over 16 amino acids. In germline, CDR1 is SNHLY, CDR2 FYNNEI. The CDR3 DNA follows: TGTGCCAGCAGTGAAGCGGGGGGTTACGGGGCCAACGTCCTGACTTTC. It yields the protein CASSEAGGYGANVLTF.

J is TRBJ2-2 and V is TRBV5-1; D is possibly TRBD1 (5 bases). Trimming left V 4 bases short and J 0 bases short, with 13 bases between. Germline V lookup: CDR1 SGHRS, CDR2 YFSETQ. The CDR3 has 16 residues. The CDR3 DNA reads as TGCGCCAGCAGCGCAGGACACCGTGCGAACACCGGGGAGCTGTTTTTT. This codes for CASSAGHRANTGELFF. Filled out from reference TRBV5-1 and TRBJ2-2, the complete variable domain reads KAGVTQTPRYLIKTRGQQVTLSCSPISGHRSVSWYQQTPGQGLQFLFEYFSETQRNKGNFPGRFSGRQFSNSRSEMNVSTLELGDSALYLCASSAGHRANTGELFFGEGSRLTVL.

This clone was recorded a few times. This sequence joins TRBV7-2 and TRBJ1-3; D may be TRBD1 (6 bases). Germline CDR1 reads SGHTA; CDR2 reads FQGNSA. This CDR3 region has 17 residues. Trimming cost V 0 bases and J 0 bases, with 12 bases left between them. CDR3 nucleotide sequence: TGTGCCAGCAGCTTAGCCCCAGGGGCTCCCTCTGGAAACACCATATATTTT. Translation: CASSLAPGAPSGNTIYF.

The sample holds one count of this clone. The chain employs TRBV29-1 and TRBJ2-7, with 8 bases matching TRBD1. CDR1 and CDR2 from the germline V gene are SQVTM and ANQGSEA. V shed 2 bases and J 4 bases; nucleotides not matched to a gene: 10. The CDR3 runs to 15 residues. DNA for the CDR3: TGCAGCGTTGAACTCTTCGGACAGGGTTCGTACGAGCAGTACTTC. This translates into CSVELFGQGSYEQYF.

V and J are TRBV29-1 and TRBJ1-1; TRBD1 matches 7 bases. Germline CDR1 SQVTM, CDR2 ANQGSEA. Losses at the gene ends were 5 bases for V and 1 base for J; bases not matched to a gene: 1. This CDR3 is built from 12 residues. The CDR3 nucleotides read TGCAGCGTTCGACAGGGGAACACTGAAGCTTTCTTT. Its translation is CSVRQGNTEAFF.

The CDR3 DNA sequence: TGTGCCAGCACCCAAAAAGGAGCGTTCTACGAGCAGTACTTC. This sequence encodes CASTQKGAFYEQYF. This chain links TRBV25-1 with TRBJ2-7; unclear D gene. Per the germline V gene, CDR1 is MGHDK and CDR2 is SYGVNS. The ends were cut back, 7 bases at V and 3 bases at J, with 16 bases in the middle. This CDR3 has 14 residues.

The chain combines TRBV6-6 with TRBJ2-7, with TRBD2 identical over 9 bases. The CDR3 extends over 14 amino acids. The V gene's germline CDR1 is MNHNY and CDR2 SVGAGI (reference sequence). Trimming removed 6 bases from V and 6 bases from J; junction bases left unmatched: 9. CDR3 DNA sequence: TGTGCCAGCAGATCGGCGGGGGGGAGGGGCGAGCAGTACTTC. This codes for CASRSAGGRGEQYF.

This clone appeared a single time. V usage is TRBV7-6 and J usage is TRBJ2-6; TRBD1 agrees at 8 bases. Per germline, CDR1 SGHVS and CDR2 FNYEAQ. The CDR3 is 20 amino acids. Trimming cost V 1 base and J 0 bases; bases outside gene matches: 11. In nucleotides, the CDR3 is TGTGCCAGCAGCTTAGGAACACTACAGGGGGTAGGCTCTGGGGCCAACGTCCTGACTTTC. Residues: CASSLGTLQGVGSGANVLTF. The full variable domain, rest sourced from reference TRBV7-6 and TRBJ2-6, is GAGVSQSPRYKVTKRGQDVALRCDPISGHVSLYWYRQALGQGPEFLTYFNYEAQQDKSGLPNDRFSAERPEGSISTLTIQRTEQRDSAMYRCASSLGTLQGVGSGANVLTFGAGSRLTVL.

The CDR3, as DNA: TGTGCCAGCAGCTCCCGTAGGGGGAGGGACGATACGCAGTATTTT. Encoded protein: CASSSRRGRDDTQYF. The chain is built from TRBV7-3 and TRBJ2-3, with D possibly matching TRBD2 (7 bases). The CDR3 is 15 amino acids. Germline V gene sequence: CDR1 SGHTA, CDR2 FQGTGA. The V end lost 4 bases, the J end lost 6 bases, and 17 bases lay between the germline ends.